This TCR beta chain was sequenced for a study of Ad26.COV2.S vaccination and SARS-CoV-2 variants. About this clone itself: What it binds is not known.

This CDR3 is built from 15 residues. Deletions cut 6 bases from V and 0 bases from J, with 15 bases between. The V gene's germline CDR1 is SGHDT and CDR2 YYEEEE. Profiling relied on immunoSEQ multiplex PCR, and the TCRdb table lists in-frame clones only, not all of them. Of some 350,000 clones in the sample, about 90% were seen once. General observations from the study: Marked by substantial breadth, spike-specific CD8+ and CD4+ T cell responses were reportedly seen after vaccination.

The V gene is TRBV5-6, the J gene TRBJ1-1; D is uncertain. The receptor was derived from a human donor who had recovered from COVID-19. Sequenced here: peripheral blood, sampled after recovery from COVID-19. The CDR3 protein is CASTATRPMNTEAFF. CDR3 nucleotides: TGTGCCAGCACTGCGACCCGTCCCATGAACACTGAAGCTTTCTTT.